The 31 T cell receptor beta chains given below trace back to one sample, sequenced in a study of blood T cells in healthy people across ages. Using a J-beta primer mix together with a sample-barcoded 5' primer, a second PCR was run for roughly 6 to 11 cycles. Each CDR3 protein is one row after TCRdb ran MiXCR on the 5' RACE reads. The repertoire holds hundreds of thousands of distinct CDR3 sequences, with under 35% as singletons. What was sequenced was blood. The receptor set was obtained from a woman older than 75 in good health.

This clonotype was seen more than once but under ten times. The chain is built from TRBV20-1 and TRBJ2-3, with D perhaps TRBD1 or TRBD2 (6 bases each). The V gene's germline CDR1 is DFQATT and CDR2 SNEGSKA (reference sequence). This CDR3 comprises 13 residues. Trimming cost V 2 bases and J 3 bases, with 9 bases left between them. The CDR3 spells CSARRGGTDTQYF. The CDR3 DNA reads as TGCAGTGCTAGAAGAGGGGGGACAGATACGCAGTATTTT.

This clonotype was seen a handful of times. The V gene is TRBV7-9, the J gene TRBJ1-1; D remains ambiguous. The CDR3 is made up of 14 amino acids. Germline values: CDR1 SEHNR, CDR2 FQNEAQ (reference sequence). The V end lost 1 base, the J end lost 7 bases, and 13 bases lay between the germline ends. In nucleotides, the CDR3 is TGTGCCAGCAGCTTAGATAGGGCCGGGCATGAAGCTTTCTTT. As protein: CASSLDRAGHEAFF.

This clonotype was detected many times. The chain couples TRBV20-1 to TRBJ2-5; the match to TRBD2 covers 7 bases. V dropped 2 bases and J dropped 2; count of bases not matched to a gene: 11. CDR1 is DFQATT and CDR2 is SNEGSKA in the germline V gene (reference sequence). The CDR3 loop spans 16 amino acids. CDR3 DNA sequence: TGCAGTGCTAGAAGGTCGGGGGGACTGATACAAGAGACCCAGTACTTC. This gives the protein CSARRSGGLIQETQYF.

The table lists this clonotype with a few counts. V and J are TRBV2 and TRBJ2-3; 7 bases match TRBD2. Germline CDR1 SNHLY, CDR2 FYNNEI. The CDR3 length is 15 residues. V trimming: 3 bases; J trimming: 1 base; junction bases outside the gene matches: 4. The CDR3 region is CASSDLAGGTDTQYF. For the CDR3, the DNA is TGTGCCAGCAGTGATTTGGCGGGGGGCACAGATACGCAGTATTTT.

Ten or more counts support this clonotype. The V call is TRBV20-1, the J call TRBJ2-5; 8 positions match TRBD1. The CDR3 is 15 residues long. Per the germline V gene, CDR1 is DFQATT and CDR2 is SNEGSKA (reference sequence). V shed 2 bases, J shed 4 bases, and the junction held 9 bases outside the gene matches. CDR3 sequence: CSARQGALIGETQYF. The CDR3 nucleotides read TGCAGTGCTAGACAGGGGGCGCTAATAGGAGAGACCCAGTACTTC.

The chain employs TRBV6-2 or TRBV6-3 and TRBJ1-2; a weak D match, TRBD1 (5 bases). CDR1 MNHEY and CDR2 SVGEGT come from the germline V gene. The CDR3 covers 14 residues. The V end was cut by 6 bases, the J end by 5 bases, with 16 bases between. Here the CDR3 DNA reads TGTGCCAGCAGGCCCCCGGGACTCCGTTATGGCTACACCTTC. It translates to CASRPPGLRYGYTF.

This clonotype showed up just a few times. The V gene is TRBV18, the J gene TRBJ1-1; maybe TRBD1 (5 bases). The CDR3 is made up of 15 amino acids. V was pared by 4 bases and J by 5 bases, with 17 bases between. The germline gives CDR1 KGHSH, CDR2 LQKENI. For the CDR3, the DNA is TGTGCCAGCTCACTAACTACCTCGGGGGAGACTGAAGCTTTCTTT. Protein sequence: CASSLTTSGETEAFF.

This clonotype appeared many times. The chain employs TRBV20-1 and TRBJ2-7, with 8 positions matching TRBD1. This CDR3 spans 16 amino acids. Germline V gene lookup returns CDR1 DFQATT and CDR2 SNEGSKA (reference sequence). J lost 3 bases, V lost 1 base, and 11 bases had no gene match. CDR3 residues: CSARGLHRGKYYEQYF. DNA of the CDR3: TGCAGTGCTAGAGGACTCCACAGGGGGAAATACTACGAGCAGTACTTC.

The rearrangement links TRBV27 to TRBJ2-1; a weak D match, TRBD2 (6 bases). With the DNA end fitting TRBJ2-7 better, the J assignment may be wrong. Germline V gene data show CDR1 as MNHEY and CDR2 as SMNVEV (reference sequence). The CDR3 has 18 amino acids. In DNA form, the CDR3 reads TGTGCCAGCAGTTTATCGTTAGCTAGCGCGAGCTCCTACAATGAGCAGTACTTC. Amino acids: CASSLSLASASSYNEQYF.

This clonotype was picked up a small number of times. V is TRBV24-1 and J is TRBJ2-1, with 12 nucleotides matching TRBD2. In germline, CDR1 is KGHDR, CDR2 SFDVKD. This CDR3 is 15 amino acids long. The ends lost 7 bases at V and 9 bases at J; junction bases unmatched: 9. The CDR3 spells CATRASGGAGGEQFF. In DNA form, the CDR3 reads TGTGCCACCAGGGCTAGCGGGGGGGCGGGAGGTGAGCAGTTCTTC.

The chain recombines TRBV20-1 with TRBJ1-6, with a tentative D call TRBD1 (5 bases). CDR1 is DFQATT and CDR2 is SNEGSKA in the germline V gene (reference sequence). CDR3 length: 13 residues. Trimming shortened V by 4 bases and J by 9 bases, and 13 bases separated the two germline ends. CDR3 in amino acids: CSANRNSGSPLHF. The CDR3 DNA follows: TGCAGTGCTAACAGGAATTCGGGTTCACCCCTCCACTTT.

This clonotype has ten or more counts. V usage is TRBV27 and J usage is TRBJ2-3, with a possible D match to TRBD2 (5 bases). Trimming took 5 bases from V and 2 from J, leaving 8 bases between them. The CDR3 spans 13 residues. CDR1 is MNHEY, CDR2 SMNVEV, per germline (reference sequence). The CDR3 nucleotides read TGTGCCAGCAGTGTGACTAACACAGATACGCAGTATTTT. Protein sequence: CASSVTNTDTQYF.

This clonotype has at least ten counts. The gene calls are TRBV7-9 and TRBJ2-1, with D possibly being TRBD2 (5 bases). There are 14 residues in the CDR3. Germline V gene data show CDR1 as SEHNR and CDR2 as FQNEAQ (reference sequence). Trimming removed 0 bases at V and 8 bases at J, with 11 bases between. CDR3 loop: CASSLARGGDEQFF. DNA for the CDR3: TGTGCCAGCAGCTTAGCCCGAGGAGGTGATGAGCAGTTCTTC.

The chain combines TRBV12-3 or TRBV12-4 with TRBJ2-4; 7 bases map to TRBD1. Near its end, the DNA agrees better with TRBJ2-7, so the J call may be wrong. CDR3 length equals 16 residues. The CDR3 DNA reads TGTGCCAGCAGTTCTGTCATGTCAGGGGGCTCCTACGAGCAGTACTTC. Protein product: CASSSVMSGGSYEQYF.

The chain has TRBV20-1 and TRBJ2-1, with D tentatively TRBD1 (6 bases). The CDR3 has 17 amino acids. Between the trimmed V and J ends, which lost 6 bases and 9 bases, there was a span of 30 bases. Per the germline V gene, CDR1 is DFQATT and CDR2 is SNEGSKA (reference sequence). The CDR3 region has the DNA TGCAGTGCCAGACGTTCGACAGGCCAAGACCCGACGGGTGAGCAGTTCTTC. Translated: CSARRSTGQDPTGEQFF.

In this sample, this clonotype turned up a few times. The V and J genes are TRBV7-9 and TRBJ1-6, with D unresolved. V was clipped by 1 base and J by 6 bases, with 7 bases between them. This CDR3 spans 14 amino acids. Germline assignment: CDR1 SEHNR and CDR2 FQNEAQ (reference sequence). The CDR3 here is CASSLDTSNSPLHF. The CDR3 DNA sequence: TGTGCCAGCAGCTTAGACACAAGTAATTCACCCCTCCACTTT.

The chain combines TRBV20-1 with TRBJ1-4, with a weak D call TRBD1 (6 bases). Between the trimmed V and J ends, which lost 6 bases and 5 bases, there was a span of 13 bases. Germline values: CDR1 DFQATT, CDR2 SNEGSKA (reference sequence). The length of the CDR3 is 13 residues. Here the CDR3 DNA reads TGCAGTGCCACGGACAGTCGGAATGAAAAACTGTTTTTT. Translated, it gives CSATDSRNEKLFF.

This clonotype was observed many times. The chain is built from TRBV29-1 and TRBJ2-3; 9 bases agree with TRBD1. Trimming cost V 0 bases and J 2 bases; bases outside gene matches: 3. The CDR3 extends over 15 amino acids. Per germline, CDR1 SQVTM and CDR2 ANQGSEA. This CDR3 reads CSVEEQGAPTDTQYF. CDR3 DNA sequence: TGCAGCGTTGAAGAACAGGGGGCACCCACAGATACGCAGTATTTT.

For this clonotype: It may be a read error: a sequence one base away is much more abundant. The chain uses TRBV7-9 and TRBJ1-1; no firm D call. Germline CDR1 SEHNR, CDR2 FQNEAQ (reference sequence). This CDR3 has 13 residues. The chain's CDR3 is CASSLVPNTGAFF. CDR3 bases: TGTGCCAGCAGCTTAGTACCGAACACTGGAGCTTTCTTT.

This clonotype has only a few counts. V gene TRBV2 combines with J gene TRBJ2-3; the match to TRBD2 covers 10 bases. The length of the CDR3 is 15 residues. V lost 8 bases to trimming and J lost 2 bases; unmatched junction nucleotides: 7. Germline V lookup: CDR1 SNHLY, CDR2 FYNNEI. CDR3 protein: CASPAGGISTDTQYF. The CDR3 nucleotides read TGTGCCAGCCCAGCGGGGGGGATCTCCACAGATACGCAGTATTTT.

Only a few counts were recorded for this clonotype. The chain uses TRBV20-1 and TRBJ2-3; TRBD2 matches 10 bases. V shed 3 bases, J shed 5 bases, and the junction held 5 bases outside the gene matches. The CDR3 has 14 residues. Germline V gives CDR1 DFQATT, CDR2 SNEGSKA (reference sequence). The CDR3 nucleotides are TGCAGTGCTAGTAAACTAGCGGGGAAAGATACGCAGTATTTT. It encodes CSASKLAGKDTQYF.

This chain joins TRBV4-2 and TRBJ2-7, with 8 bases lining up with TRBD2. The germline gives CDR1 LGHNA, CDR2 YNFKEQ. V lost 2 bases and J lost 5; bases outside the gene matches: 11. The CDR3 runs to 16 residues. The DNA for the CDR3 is TGTGCCAGCAGCCAATCCATCCAGCGGGAGCTAAACGAGCAGTACTTC. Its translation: CASSQSIQRELNEQYF.

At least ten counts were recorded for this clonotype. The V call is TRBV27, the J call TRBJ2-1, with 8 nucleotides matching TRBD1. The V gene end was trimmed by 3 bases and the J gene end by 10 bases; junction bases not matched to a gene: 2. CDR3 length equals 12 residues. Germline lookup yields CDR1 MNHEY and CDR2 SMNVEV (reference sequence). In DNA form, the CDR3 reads TGTGCCAGCAGTTTGACAGGGGTAGAGCAGTTCTTC. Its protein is CASSLTGVEQFF.

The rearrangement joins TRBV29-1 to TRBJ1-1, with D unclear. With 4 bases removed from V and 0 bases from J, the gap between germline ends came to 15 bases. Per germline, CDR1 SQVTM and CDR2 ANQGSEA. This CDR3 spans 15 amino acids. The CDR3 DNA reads TGCAGCGTTGTTGCTAAACAGTCTGTGAACACTGAAGCTTTCTTT. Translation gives CSVVAKQSVNTEAFF.

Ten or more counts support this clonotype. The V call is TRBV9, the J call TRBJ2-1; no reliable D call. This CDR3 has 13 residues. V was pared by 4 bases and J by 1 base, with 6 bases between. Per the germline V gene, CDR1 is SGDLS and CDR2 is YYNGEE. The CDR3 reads CASSPLSYNEQFF. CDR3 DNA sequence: TGTGCCAGCAGCCCCCTTTCCTACAATGAGCAGTTCTTC.

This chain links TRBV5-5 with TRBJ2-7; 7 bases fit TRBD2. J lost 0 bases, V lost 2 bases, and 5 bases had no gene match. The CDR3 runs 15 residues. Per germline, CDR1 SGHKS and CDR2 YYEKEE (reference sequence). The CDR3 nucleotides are TGTGCCAGCAGCTTAGGACTAGTTAGCTCCTACGAGCAGTACTTC. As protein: CASSLGLVSSYEQYF. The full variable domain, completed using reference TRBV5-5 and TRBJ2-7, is DAGVTQSPTHLIKTRGQQVTLRCSPISGHKSVSWYQQVLGQGPQFIFQYYEKEERGRGNFPDRFSARQFPNYSSELNVNALLLGDSALYLCASSLGLVSSYEQYFGPGTRLTVT.

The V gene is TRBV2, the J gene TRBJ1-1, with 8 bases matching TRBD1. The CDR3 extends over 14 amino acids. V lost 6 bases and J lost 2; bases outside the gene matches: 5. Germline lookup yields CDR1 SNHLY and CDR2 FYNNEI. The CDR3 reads CASRPQGENTEAFF. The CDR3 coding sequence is TGTGCCAGCAGGCCACAGGGGGAAAACACTGAAGCTTTCTTT.

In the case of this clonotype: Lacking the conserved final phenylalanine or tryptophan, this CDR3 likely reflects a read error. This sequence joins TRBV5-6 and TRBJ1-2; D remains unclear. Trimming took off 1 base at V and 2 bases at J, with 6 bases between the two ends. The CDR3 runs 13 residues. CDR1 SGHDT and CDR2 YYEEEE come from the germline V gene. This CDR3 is CASSLPENYGYTV. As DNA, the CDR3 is TGTGCCAGCAGCTTGCCGGAGAACTATGGCTACACCGTC.

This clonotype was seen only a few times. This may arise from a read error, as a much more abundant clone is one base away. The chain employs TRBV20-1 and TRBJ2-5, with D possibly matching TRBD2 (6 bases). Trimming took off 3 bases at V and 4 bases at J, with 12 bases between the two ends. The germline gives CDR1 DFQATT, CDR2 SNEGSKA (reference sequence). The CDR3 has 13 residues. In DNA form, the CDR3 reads TGCAGTGCTAGTCTTGGGGGGAGAGAGACCCAGTACTTC. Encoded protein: CSASLGGRETQYF.

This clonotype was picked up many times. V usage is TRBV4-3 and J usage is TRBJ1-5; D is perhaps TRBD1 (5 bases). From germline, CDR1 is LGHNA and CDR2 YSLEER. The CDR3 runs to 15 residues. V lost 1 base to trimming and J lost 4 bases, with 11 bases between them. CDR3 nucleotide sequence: TGCGCCAGCAGCCAAGTACCTAGGGGAAATCAGCCCCAGCATTTT. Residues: CASSQVPRGNQPQHF.

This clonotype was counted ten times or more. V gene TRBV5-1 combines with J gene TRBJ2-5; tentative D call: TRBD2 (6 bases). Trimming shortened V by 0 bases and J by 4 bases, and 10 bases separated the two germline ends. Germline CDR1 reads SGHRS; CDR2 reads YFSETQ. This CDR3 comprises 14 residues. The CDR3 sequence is CASSLARRGETQYF. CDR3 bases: TGCGCCAGCAGCTTGGCCCGGCGGGGAGAGACCCAGTACTTC.